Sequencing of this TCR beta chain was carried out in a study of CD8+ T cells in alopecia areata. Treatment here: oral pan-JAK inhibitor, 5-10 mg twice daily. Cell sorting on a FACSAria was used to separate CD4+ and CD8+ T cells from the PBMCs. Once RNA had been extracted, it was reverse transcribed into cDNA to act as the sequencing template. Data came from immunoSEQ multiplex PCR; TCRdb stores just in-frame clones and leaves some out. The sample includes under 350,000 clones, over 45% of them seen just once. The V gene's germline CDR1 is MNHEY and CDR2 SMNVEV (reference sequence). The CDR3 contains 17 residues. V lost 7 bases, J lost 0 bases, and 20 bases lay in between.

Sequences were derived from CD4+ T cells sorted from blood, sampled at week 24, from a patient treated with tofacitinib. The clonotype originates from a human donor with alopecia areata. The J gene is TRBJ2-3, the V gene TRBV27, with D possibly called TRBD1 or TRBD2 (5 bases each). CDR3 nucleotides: TGTGCCAGCAAAGTGTGGGGGTCCACCGCTAGCACAGATACGCAGTATTTT. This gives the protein CASKVWGSTASTDTQYF.